This TCR beta chain comes out of a study of cytomegalovirus exposure and HLA in healthy donors. Study-wide background: The study placed over 65% of its 398 genotyped donors in the Caucasian-associated ancestry cluster.

Points from the study as a whole: Accurate prediction of most subjects' HLA-A and HLA-B alleles from TCR beta sequences was reported. Researchers reported in a later analysis that a missense DCLRE1C variant was tied to TCR beta V- and J-gene trimming. Cytomegalovirus association was assigned to more than 150 TCR beta chains.

Worth noting for this clone: Its antigen is still unknown.

CDR1 KGHSH and CDR2 LQKENI come from the germline V gene. Germline trimming cut 0 bases from V and 8 bases from J; bases unmatched to any gene: 9. CDR3 size: 15 residues. It was with 60 Vbeta and 13 Jbeta primers that the PCR ran. TCRdb's table, derived via immunoSEQ multiplex PCR, lists solely in-frame clones and lacks some. The sample contains 220,000 or so clones, about 78% of which appear only once. This TCR derives from a male donor in good health and CMV-seronegative. The chain recombines TRBV18 with TRBJ1-2; TRBD1 matches at 7 bases. Sample: PBMCs. CDR3 in DNA: TGTGCCAGCTCACCACCTGAGAGGGGGCTGGGAGGCTACACCTTC. This encodes CASSPPERGLGGYTF.